This T cell receptor beta chain derives from a study of cytomegalovirus exposure and HLA in healthy donors. Overall study results and limits: Being productive about 87% or about 30% of the time was typical of most TCR beta V segments in an earlier analysis. Highly shared sequence variants in one cluster were likely a sequencing artifact. Reportedly, fewer N-insertions than the approximately 680-donor mean appeared in an Asian-associated ancestry cluster in a later analysis.

The CDR3 covers 15 residues. Germline CDR1 reads SGDLS; CDR2 reads YYNGEE. Deletions cut 2 bases from V and 5 bases from J, with 14 bases between. 13 Jbeta primers and 60 Vbeta primers were used for the PCR. In the original workflow: About 12 million of some 80 million unique TCR beta chains were shared, per a later count. TCRdb's table, derived via immunoSEQ multiplex PCR, lists solely in-frame clones and lacks some. The V and J calls and the clone size are those of that table, but D and trimming were determined from the DNA. The sample has approximately 100,000 clones; under 80% are singletons. For this clone: What it recognizes is unknown.

The sequencing input was PBMCs. The clonotype was recovered from a woman aged 45 to 65 in good health and CMV-seropositive. This chain joins TRBV9 and TRBJ2-1, with D possibly TRBD2 on 6 matching bases. The CDR3 loop reads CASSVKLADNNEQFF. DNA of the CDR3: TGTGCCAGCAGCGTCAAACTAGCAGATAACAATGAGCAGTTCTTC.